Each of the 9 T cell receptor beta chains below was sequenced from the same sample in a study of blood T cell repertoires in COVID-19. Profiled with immunoSEQ multiplex PCR; TCRdb holds only in-frame clones, not every one. The sample lists about 350,000 clones; about 90% were seen once. The specimen was peripheral blood. These receptors originate from a woman in her forties or fifties with COVID-19, enrolled during active disease.

The chain couples TRBV19 to TRBJ2-1; TRBD2 matches at 9 bases. V shed 4 bases, J shed 4 bases, and the junction held 5 bases outside the gene matches. The CDR3 runs 15 residues. The germline CDR1 and CDR2 sequences are LNHDA and SQIVND (reference sequence). The CDR3 nucleotides are TGTGCCAGTAGTACACTAGCGGGCCCTTACAATGAGCAGTTCTTC. It yields the protein CASSTLAGPYNEQFF.

This chain connects TRBV29-1 to TRBJ1-2, with a weak D call TRBD1 (6 bases). The CDR3 spans 14 residues. Trimming left V 6 bases short and J 0 bases short, with 14 bases between. CDR1 is SQVTM, CDR2 ANQGSEA, per germline. The CDR3 DNA follows: TGCAGCGTACAGGGAATCGGCGCTAACTATGGCTACACCTTC. Protein: CSVQGIGANYGYTF. Full variable domain (rest looked up from reference TRBV29-1 and TRBJ1-2): SAVISQKPSRDICQRGTSLTIQCQVDSQVTMMFWYRQQPGQSLTLIATANQGSEATYESGFVIDKFPISRPNLTFSTLTVSNMSPEDSSIYLCSVQGIGANYGYTFGSGTRLTVV.

V usage is TRBV6-2 or TRBV6-3 and J usage is TRBJ2-2; D gene uncertain. V was cut by 0 bases and J by 6 bases, with 8 bases left in between. The CDR3 totals 14 residues. Germline V gene sequence: CDR1 MNHEY, CDR2 SVGEGT. The CDR3 DNA is TGTGCCAGCAGTTACTCGTTGTCCTCCGGGGAGCTGTTTTTT. This sequence encodes CASSYSLSSGELFF.

The rearrangement links TRBV1 to TRBJ2-7; TRBD2, as called in the table, went unchecked against the DNA. TRBV1 is an annotated pseudogene. The CDR3 has 16 amino acids. CDR3 protein: CTSSRIQREVPLEQYF. Here the CDR3 DNA reads TGCACCAGCAGCCGAATACAGCGGGAGGTGCCCTTAGAGCAGTACTTC.

This clone has a single count. The chain has TRBV6-2 or TRBV6-3 and TRBJ2-6; 11 positions agree with TRBD1. This CDR3 contains 16 residues. Germline CDR1 MNHEY, CDR2 SVGEGT. J gave up 12 bases and V 5 bases, and 12 bases lay outside the gene matches. Written as DNA, the CDR3 is TGTGCCAGCAGTATACCGGGACAGGGGGTCTTTAGCGTCCTGACTTTC. Translating gives CASSIPGQGVFSVLTF.

V gene TRBV12-3 or TRBV12-4 combines with J gene TRBJ1-1; 9 positions agree with TRBD1. The V and J ends lost 6 bases and 11 bases, in that order; junction bases with no gene match: 7. This CDR3 is 12 amino acids long. As DNA, the CDR3 is TGTGCCAGCAGCGGACAGGGGATTCGGGCTTTCTTT. It translates to CASSGQGIRAFF.

The V call is TRBV12-3 or TRBV12-4, the J call TRBJ1-2; TRBD1 matches at 7 bases. CDR3 length: 12 amino acids. Trimming took 5 bases from V and 5 from J; bases not matched to a gene: 2. The CDR3 DNA reads TGTGCCAGCAGTACGACAGGGTATGGCTACACCTTC. It encodes CASSTTGYGYTF.

The chain uses TRBV5-5 and TRBJ2-1; possibly TRBD1 for D (6 bases). Trimming took 2 bases from V and 9 from J, leaving 15 bases between them. This CDR3 contains 14 residues. The V gene's germline CDR1 is SGHKS and CDR2 YYEKEE (reference sequence). The CDR3 loop is CASSFLTTGTEQFF. The CDR3 DNA follows: TGTGCCAGCAGCTTTTTAACTACAGGGACTGAGCAGTTCTTC.

This clone was recorded only once. V usage is TRBV4-3 and J usage is TRBJ1-1; 10 bases are shared with TRBD1. Per the germline V gene, CDR1 is LGHNA and CDR2 is YSLEER. The CDR3 contains 21 residues. The V gene end was trimmed by 2 bases and the J gene end by 4 bases; junction bases not matched to a gene: 22. CDR3 DNA sequence: TGCGCCAGCAGCCAAATGTATTATGAAAACCGGGACAGGGGATTTCGCACTGAAGCTTTCTTT. This codes for CASSQMYYENRDRGFRTEAFF.